Presented here are 9 T cell receptor beta chains from one specimen sequenced in a study of cytomegalovirus exposure and HLA in healthy donors. PCR amplification relied on 60 Vbeta primers (plus 13 Jbeta primers). The repertoire was sequenced with immunoSEQ multiplex PCR; TCRdb's copy has only in-frame clones and lacks some. The sample has 150,000 or so clones; roughly 66% are singletons. The sample comprised PBMCs. These receptors came from a woman younger than 35 in good health and CMV-seronegative.

V is TRBV6-1 and J is TRBJ1-5; 9 bases are a match to TRBD1. This CDR3 has 14 amino acids. Per germline, CDR1 MNHNS and CDR2 SASEGT. V shed 7 bases, J shed 4 bases, and the junction held 5 bases outside the gene matches. The CDR3 is CASKFGQGNQPQHF. DNA for the CDR3: TGTGCCAGCAAGTTCGGACAGGGGAATCAGCCCCAGCATTTT.

The rearrangement links TRBV7-2 to TRBJ2-5; D remains unclear. CDR3 length: 14 amino acids. V was pared by 3 bases and J by 1 base, with 9 bases between. The germline V gene has CDR1 SGHTA and CDR2 FQGNSA. The CDR3 nucleotides read TGTGCCAGCAGCTTCGTGCGGATCCAAGAGACCCAGTACTTC. This translates into CASSFVRIQETQYF. The full variable domain, completed using reference TRBV7-2 and TRBJ2-5, is GAGVSQSPSNKVTEKGKDVELRCDPISGHTALYWYRQSLGQGLEFLIYFQGNSAPDKSGLPSDRFSAERTGGSVSTLTIQRTQQEDSAVYLCASSFVRIQETQYFGPGTRLLVL.

A few counts support this clone. This chain links TRBV5-1 with TRBJ2-7, with D possibly being TRBD1 (6 bases). Germline CDR1 is SGHRS and CDR2 is YFSETQ. This CDR3 has 15 amino acids. V shed 0 bases and J shed 7 bases, with 17 bases lying between them. CDR3 sequence reads: CASSLVAGEVREQYF. DNA for the CDR3: TGCGCCAGCAGCTTGGTGGCAGGGGAAGTACGTGAGCAGTACTTC.

To note about this clone: One end of the junction is discordant with germline, which a read error may explain. The genes are TRBV7-9 and TRBJ2-6; a weak D match, TRBD1 (5 bases). Germline CDR1 SEHNR, CDR2 FQNEAQ (reference sequence). The CDR3 length is 13 residues. CDR3 DNA sequence: TGTGCCACCGACAGCTCTGGGGCCAACGGCCTGACTTTC. It encodes CATDSSGANGLTF. The full variable domain, its missing parts supplied by reference TRBV7-9 and TRBJ2-6, is DTGVSQNPRHKITKRGQNVTFRCDPISEHNRLYWYRQTLGQGPEFLTYFQNEAQLEKSRLLSDRFSAERPKGSFSTLEIQRTEQGDSAMYLCATDSSGANGLTFGAGSRLTVL.

The chain recombines TRBV29-1 with TRBJ1-2, with D perhaps matching TRBD1 (6 bases). Germline V gives CDR1 SQVTM, CDR2 ANQGSEA. V lost 6 bases and J 8 bases, leaving 13 bases between the germline ends. This CDR3 has 11 residues. The DNA for the CDR3 is TGCAGCGTGGGCAGGGGAGGGGGCTACACCTTC. This gives the protein CSVGRGGGYTF.

This rearrangement joins TRBV9 to TRBJ2-3; D is unresolved. Germline-derived CDR1 and CDR2 are SGDLS and YYNGEE. Trimming removed 4 bases at V and 1 base at J, with 13 bases between. This CDR3 has 15 amino acids. CDR3: CASSNSLTRTDTQYF. The CDR3 coding sequence is TGTGCCAGCAGCAACTCACTAACCCGCACAGATACGCAGTATTTT.

J is TRBJ2-7 and V is TRBV7-9; 14 nucleotides agree with TRBD2. This CDR3 is 17 amino acids long. Trimming took 5 bases from V and 3 from J; bases not matched to a gene: 9. Germline CDR1 is SEHNR and CDR2 is FQNEAQ (reference sequence). CDR3 sequence (DNA): TGTGCCAGCAGCAGAGAGGGACTAGCGGGAGTAGGCTACGAGCAGTACGTC. Protein: CASSREGLAGVGYEQYV.

This chain joins TRBV7-6 and TRBJ1-2; 8 bases align to TRBD1. Germline V gene sequence: CDR1 SGHVS, CDR2 FNYEAQ. V dropped 2 bases and J dropped 11; count of bases not matched to a gene: 13. The CDR3 runs 15 residues. The DNA for the CDR3 is TGTGCCAGCAGCTTACTAGGACAGGGCCCTATAAAGTACACCTTC. As protein: CASSLLGQGPIKYTF. The full variable domain, in which reference TRBV7-6 and TRBJ1-2 provide the parts outside the CDR3, is GAGVSQSPRYKVTKRGQDVALRCDPISGHVSLYWYRQALGQGPEFLTYFNYEAQQDKSGLPNDRFSAERPEGSISTLTIQRTEQRDSAMYRCASSLLGQGPIKYTFGSGTRLTVV.

The V gene is TRBV5-6, the J gene TRBJ2-5; TRBD2 matches at 10 bases. The trim removed 0 bases at V and 4 bases at J, leaving 3 bases unmatched. The germline CDR1 and CDR2 sequences are SGHDT and YYEEEE. The CDR3 loop spans 15 amino acids. For the CDR3, the DNA is TGTGCCAGCAGCTTGGGGACTAGCGGTTCAGAGACCCAGTACTTC. Translation: CASSLGTSGSETQYF.